The text below deals with one TCR beta chain. Its target is unknown. The junction does not match germline at one end; this may be a read error. The sample is drawn from a study of spatial heterogeneity in lung cancer. Documented time point: sample taken at primary tumor resection. Untreated early-stage non-small cell lung cancer patients, approximately 76 in total, were the donors. TCRdb re-analysed the 5' RACE reads in MiXCR, keeping a single row per CDR3 protein. The repertoire consists of about 20,000 distinct CDR3 sequences, with 15% to 20% occurring once and the leading ten covering 25% to 35%. The V gene's germline CDR1 is SSHAT and CDR2 FNYEAQ (reference sequence). This CDR3 region has 15 residues. Findings and limits, study-wide: One measure, the expanded intratumoral alpha and beta TCR count, tracked tumor mutation counts.

The sample was lung tumor tissue, taken at surgery. This chain connects TRBV7-7 to TRBJ2-3; 8 bases align to TRBD1. This TCR derives from a female donor with early-stage non-small cell lung cancer. CDR3 protein: CASSLGTGGADTQYF. CDR3 coding DNA: TGTGCTAGCAGTCTGGGGACAGGAGGGGCAGATACGCAGTATTTT.